This passage covers 28 T cell receptor beta chains from one sample sequenced in a study of cytomegalovirus exposure and HLA in healthy donors. With 60 Vbeta and 13 Jbeta primers, the PCR was carried out. The data were produced by immunoSEQ multiplex PCR, yet TCRdb's version contains in-frame clones alone and is incomplete. Here the sample spans about 160,000 clones, more than 65% being singletons. The material sequenced was PBMCs. These receptors originate from a man aged 45-65 years in good health and CMV-seropositive.

The chain combines TRBV15 with TRBJ1-5; unclear D gene. The CDR3 has 15 amino acids. Trimming cost V 0 bases and J 4 bases, with 10 bases left between them. Germline V gives CDR1 LNHNV, CDR2 YYDKDF (reference sequence). CDR3 loop: CATSRDGHLNQPQHF. In DNA, the CDR3 is TGTGCCACCAGCAGAGATGGGCATTTGAATCAGCCCCAGCATTTT.

V and J are TRBV7-6 and TRBJ1-3; unclear D gene. The CDR3 spans 13 residues. Per the germline V gene, CDR1 is SGHVS and CDR2 is FNYEAQ. V was shortened by 5 bases and J by 2 bases, with 7 bases between the two germline ends. This chain's CDR3 is CASSHSTGNTIYF. CDR3 bases: TGTGCCAGCAGCCACAGCACTGGAAACACCATATATTTT.

The chain has TRBV29-1 and TRBJ1-4, with 7 bases fitting TRBD1. Losses at the gene ends were 5 bases for V and 4 bases for J; bases not matched to a gene: 7. From germline, CDR1 is SQVTM and CDR2 ANQGSEA. The CDR3 has 14 amino acids. The CDR3 DNA follows: TGCAGCGTTTTGGGTGGGACAGATAATGAAAAACTGTTTTTT. This sequence encodes CSVLGGTDNEKLFF.

CDR3 sequence (DNA): TGTGCCAGCAGTCTAGGGACTAGCGGGGGGGCCCCAGATACGCAGTATTTT. Translating it yields CASSLGTSGGAPDTQYF. This chain joins TRBV27 and TRBJ2-3; 16 bases are shared with TRBD2. Germline V CDR1 and CDR2: MNHEY, SMNVEV (reference sequence). This CDR3 region has 17 residues. Germline trimming cut 5 bases from V and 4 bases from J; bases unmatched to any gene: 6.

The chain is built from TRBV6-4 and TRBJ2-5; D is possibly TRBD2 (5 bases). Deletions cut 4 bases from V and 3 bases from J, with 21 bases between. The CDR3 is 17 amino acids. Germline V gives CDR1 MRHNA, CDR2 SNTAGT. CDR3 residues: CASSANPPADSKETQYF. CDR3 sequence (DNA): TGTGCCAGCAGTGCTAATCCCCCAGCGGACTCCAAAGAGACCCAGTACTTC.

In this sample, this clone turned up once. J is TRBJ1-2 and V is TRBV5-1; TRBD1 matches 12 bases. Germline assignment: CDR1 SGHRS and CDR2 YFSETQ. This CDR3 comprises 15 residues. J gave up 7 bases and V 3 bases, and 7 bases lay outside the gene matches. The CDR3 is CASSYPGQGAGGYTF. The CDR3 DNA reads as TGCGCCAGCAGCTATCCGGGACAGGGGGCTGGTGGCTACACCTTC.

The chain carries TRBV29-1 and TRBJ1-2; a weak D match, TRBD1 (5 bases). Germline CDR1 reads SQVTM; CDR2 reads ANQGSEA. V lost 3 bases to trimming and J lost 4 bases, with 12 bases between them. The CDR3 covers 13 residues. In nucleotides, the CDR3 is TGCAGCGTTGACCTCGACAGATCCTATGGCTACACCTTC. It encodes CSVDLDRSYGYTF.

This clone was seen only a few times. This sequence joins TRBV6-5 and TRBJ2-7, with a weak D call TRBD2 (5 bases). V lost 0 bases and J 0 bases, leaving 12 bases between the germline ends. There are 16 residues in the CDR3. Germline V CDR1 and CDR2: MNHEY, SVGAGI. CDR3 nucleotides: TGTGCCAGCAGTTACTCTACAGTTACTAGCTCCTACGAGCAGTACTTC. As protein: CASSYSTVTSSYEQYF.

The chain is built from TRBV4-1 and TRBJ2-5, with a possible D match to TRBD2 (6 bases). V was trimmed by 1 base and J by 3 bases, leaving 9 bases between them. The V gene's germline CDR1 is MGHRA and CDR2 YSYEKL. CDR3 length equals 14 residues. The CDR3 DNA follows: TGCGCCAGCAGCCAAGCAGGCGGGAAAGAGACCCAGTACTTC. This translates into CASSQAGGKETQYF.

CDR3 in amino acids: CASSYSSNEQFF. The CDR3 nucleotides are TGTGCCAGCAGCTATAGCAGCAATGAGCAGTTCTTC. The chain uses TRBV7-9 and TRBJ2-1; no clear D gene. V shed 4 bases and J shed 6 bases, with 7 bases lying between them. Germline assignment: CDR1 SEHNR and CDR2 FQNEAQ (reference sequence). The CDR3 loop spans 12 amino acids.

The rearrangement joins TRBV9 to TRBJ1-3; D is unresolved. The CDR3 runs 17 residues. The germline V and J ends were trimmed by 0 bases and 1 base, with 14 bases remaining between them. Germline V CDR1 and CDR2: SGDLS, YYNGEE. This chain's CDR3 is CASSVAVGAGSGNTIYF. CDR3 coding DNA: TGTGCCAGCAGCGTAGCGGTGGGTGCCGGGTCTGGAAACACCATATATTTT. Together with reference TRBV9 and TRBJ1-3, the CDR3 gives the full variable domain: DSGVTQTPKHLITATGQRVTLRCSPRSGDLSVYWYQQSLDQGLQFLIQYYNGEERAKGNILERFSAQQFPDLHSELNLSSLELGDSALYFCASSVAVGAGSGNTIYFGEGSWLTVV.

The chain links TRBV10-3 to TRBJ2-2; 10 nucleotides align to TRBD2. Germline-derived CDR1 and CDR2 are ENHRY and SYGVKD. The CDR3 spans 18 residues. Germline trimming cut 3 bases from V and 3 bases from J; bases unmatched to any gene: 10. The CDR3 DNA reads as TGTGCCATCAGTGATGGAAGAGCGGGAGGGCCGCACACCGGGGAGCTGTTTTTT. Translated, it gives CAISDGRAGGPHTGELFF.

On this clone itself: The junction departs from germline at one end; a sequencing error may be responsible. The chain recombines TRBV7-9 with TRBJ1-5; no clear D. Looked up from germline, CDR1 is SEHNR and CDR2 is FQNEAQ (reference sequence). This CDR3 comprises 11 residues. Here the CDR3 DNA reads TGTTCCAGCAGCCGGAATCAGCCCCAGCATTTT. Translated: CSSSRNQPQHF.

The J gene is TRBJ1-2, the V gene TRBV6-5; D is perhaps TRBD1 (5 bases). V was cut by 2 bases and J by 8 bases, with 12 bases left in between. Per germline, CDR1 MNHEY and CDR2 SVGAGI. The CDR3 length is 13 residues. CDR3 in DNA: TGTGCCAGCAGTTACGCGGCGGGGCGCGGCTACACCTTC. Translating it yields CASSYAAGRGYTF.

This chain uses TRBV9 with TRBJ2-1, with a weak D call TRBD1 (5 bases). The CDR3 is 14 amino acids. V was clipped by 2 bases and J by 5 bases, with 11 bases between them. Germline assignment: CDR1 SGDLS and CDR2 YYNGEE. The CDR3 region is CASSVGQGHNEQFF. CDR3 DNA: TGTGCCAGCAGCGTGGGGCAGGGCCACAATGAGCAGTTCTTC.

This chain joins TRBV18 and TRBJ2-7, with 14 bases aligning to TRBD2. Germline values: CDR1 KGHSH, CDR2 LQKENI. J gave up 12 bases and V 6 bases, and 7 bases lay outside the gene matches. This CDR3 has 13 amino acids. The CDR3 region has the DNA TGTGCCAGCTCGGGGACTAGCGGGGGCCTCGTGTACTTC. This gives the protein CASSGTSGGLVYF.

The CDR3: CASSFRTGVYEQYF. CDR3 DNA: TGTGCCAGCAGTTTCCGGACAGGGGTCTACGAGCAGTACTTC. The V gene is TRBV27, the J gene TRBJ2-7; 9 bases fit TRBD1. Germline V lookup: CDR1 MNHEY, CDR2 SMNVEV (reference sequence). Unmatched junction bases numbered 3, after V lost 3 bases and J lost 3 bases. The CDR3 is 14 amino acids.

This rearrangement joins TRBV11-2 to TRBJ1-4; 9 nucleotides agree with TRBD1. This CDR3 is built from 16 residues. J lost 7 bases, V lost 1 base, and 7 bases had no gene match. Germline V CDR1 and CDR2: SGHAT, FQNNGV. CDR3 in DNA: TGTGCCAGCAGCTTAGGGGCCGGGACAGGGACTGAAAAACTGTTTTTT. It specifies CASSLGAGTGTEKLFF.

This clone came up once. CDR3 nucleotide sequence: TGTGCCATCAGTCCCCTCGGACAGGGAAATGCTGAAGCTTTCTTT. Translated, it gives CAISPLGQGNAEAFF. This rearrangement joins TRBV10-3 to TRBJ1-1, with 8 nucleotides matching TRBD1. CDR3 length: 15 residues. V was clipped by 5 bases and J by 6 bases; unmatched bases: 11. Germline CDR1 reads ENHRY; CDR2 reads SYGVKD.

The chain combines TRBV5-8 with TRBJ2-7, with D possibly being TRBD1 (5 bases). Germline values: CDR1 SGHTS, CDR2 YDEGEE. CDR3 length: 13 residues. The V and J ends lost 1 base and 5 bases respectively, with 10 bases between them. This CDR3 is CASSLQGTHEQYF. In DNA form, the CDR3 reads TGTGCCAGCAGCTTGCAGGGCACCCACGAGCAGTACTTC.

The chain is built from TRBV28 and TRBJ1-2; perhaps TRBD1 as D (6 bases). Trimming shortened V by 3 bases and J by 3 bases, and 14 bases separated the two germline ends. Looked up from germline, CDR1 is MDHEN and CDR2 is SYDVKM. This CDR3 spans 15 amino acids. The CDR3 here is CASSLWGRGDYGYTF. In DNA form, the CDR3 reads TGTGCCAGCAGTTTGTGGGGGAGGGGGGACTATGGCTACACCTTC.

With regard to this clone: The sample contains more than one DNA sequence encoding this CDR3. This chain links TRBV5-1 with TRBJ2-6; D remains unclear. The CDR3 has 17 residues. Between the trimmed V and J ends, which lost 0 bases and 0 bases, there was a span of 10 bases. Germline V gene lookup returns CDR1 SGHRS and CDR2 YFSETQ. The CDR3 loop reads CASSLVAVGSGANVLTF. CDR3 coding DNA: TGCGCCAGCAGCTTGGTAGCAGTGGGCTCTGGGGCCAACGTCCTGACTTTC.

V and J are TRBV18 and TRBJ1-5; 12 bases map to TRBD1. J lost 4 bases, V lost 4 bases, and 5 bases had no gene match. Germline assignment: CDR1 KGHSH and CDR2 LQKENI. This CDR3 spans 16 amino acids. The CDR3 region is CASSRDRGRGNQPQHF. The CDR3 bases are TGTGCCAGCTCACGGGACAGGGGGCGCGGTAATCAGCCCCAGCATTTT.

The chain carries TRBV9 and TRBJ2-2, with D hard to call. CDR3 length: 14 amino acids. Germline V gene lookup returns CDR1 SGDLS and CDR2 YYNGEE. Trimming left V 4 bases short and J 5 bases short, with 12 bases between. The CDR3 loop reads CASSPYALTGELFF. The CDR3 coding sequence is TGTGCCAGCAGCCCCTATGCATTAACCGGGGAGCTGTTTTTT.

Turning to this clone: Other DNA sequences in the same sample also yield this CDR3. The rearrangement links TRBV5-1 to TRBJ2-6; tentative D call: TRBD1 (6 bases). Trimming shortened V by 0 bases and J by 4 bases, and 8 bases separated the two germline ends. The CDR3 covers 15 residues. Germline V lookup: CDR1 SGHRS, CDR2 YFSETQ. DNA of the CDR3: TGCGCCAGCAGCTTGGCAGGGGCCGGGGCCAACGTCCTGACTTTC. Its translation is CASSLAGAGANVLTF.

The V gene is TRBV4-2, the J gene TRBJ2-7; 8 bases line up with TRBD1. V lost 10 bases and J lost 6; bases outside the gene matches: 14. CDR1 and CDR2 (germline): LGHNA, YNFKEQ. This CDR3 contains 14 residues. CDR3 protein: CATSVDRAMGEQYF. The CDR3, as DNA: TGTGCCACCTCTGTGGACAGGGCCATGGGCGAGCAGTACTTC.

This chain uses TRBV30 with TRBJ2-2; TRBD1 is a possible D gene (5 bases). V gave up 3 bases and J gave up 5 bases, with 13 bases separating them. The germline gives CDR1 GTSNPN, CDR2 SVGIG (reference sequence). The CDR3 extends over 14 amino acids. CDR3 coding DNA: TGTGCCTGGAGACGACAGACCGTAACCGGGGAGCTGTTTTTT. Translating gives CAWRRQTVTGELFF.

The chain combines TRBV19 with TRBJ2-2, with unresolved D. With 7 bases removed from V and 1 base from J, the gap between germline ends came to 7 bases. The CDR3 covers 13 residues. From germline, CDR1 is LNHDA and CDR2 SQIVND (reference sequence). CDR3 sequence reads: CASTTMNTGELFF. DNA of the CDR3: TGTGCCAGTACCACAATGAACACCGGGGAGCTGTTTTTT.